Sequencing of this T cell receptor beta chain was carried out in a study of cytomegalovirus exposure and HLA in healthy donors. Primers: 60 Vbeta forward and 13 Jbeta reverse. Clones were read by immunoSEQ multiplex PCR, and TCRdb kept only the in-frame ones, dropping some. The sample table sets out roughly 120,000 clones. CDR3 length: 17 residues. The junction had 7 bases not matched to a gene; V was cut back by 0 bases and J by 2 bases. The germline gives CDR1 SGHDT, CDR2 YYEEEE. The genes are TRBV5-6 and TRBJ2-2; 7 bases agree with TRBD1. The TCR was taken from a man aged 18 to 29 in good health and CMV-seronegative. The sequenced sample was PBMCs. The CDR3 loop reads CASSLAGTAFNTGELFF. The CDR3 DNA follows: TGTGCCAGCAGCTTGGCCGGGACAGCATTCAACACCGGGGAGCTGTTTTTT. Full variable domain (missing parts from reference TRBV5-6 and TRBJ2-2): DAGVTQSPTHLIKTRGQQVTLRCSPKSGHDTVSWYQQALGQGPQFIFQYYEEEERQRGNFPDRFSGHQFPNYSSELNVNALLLGDSALYLCASSLAGTAFNTGELFFGEGSRLTVL.